A selection of T cell receptor beta chains follows, all from one sample in a study of blood T cell repertoires in COVID-19. The method was immunoSEQ multiplex PCR; TCRdb's version includes in-frame clones alone and lacks a portion of them. Among about 260,000 clones listed, 87% were seen once. Material for sequencing was peripheral blood. Source of these receptors: a woman aged 50 to 60 who had recovered from COVID-19. Each CDR3 is given with its conserved first and last residue. Fields, in order: D gene, V gene, clone size, J gene, CDR3 protein, CDR3 DNA. The D gene is left open where the match is weak. Size tells how often a clone was seen (once, few, many) or the class of an expanded clone, and some rows leave it out.

D: NA; V: TRBV24-1; size: NA; J: TRBJ2-1; CDR3: CATSDAGYNEQFF; DNA: TGTGCCACCAGTGACGCAGGGTACAATGAGCAGTTCTTC
D: TRBD1; V: TRBV7-6; size: NA; J: TRBJ1-4; CDR3: CASSYRDRENEKLFF; DNA: TGTGCCAGCAGCTACCGGGACAGGGAAAATGAAAAACTGTTTTTT
D: TRBD1; V: TRBV11-3; size: NA; J: TRBJ2-1; CDR3: CASSLRGGAVNEQFF; DNA: TGTGCCAGCAGCTTAAGAGGGGGCGCAGTCAATGAGCAGTTCTTC
D: NA; V: TRBV2; size: NA; J: TRBJ1-5; CDR3: CASSEREARLGQPQHF; DNA: TGTGCCAGCAGTGAGAGGGAGGCGAGGTTAGGTCAGCCCCAGCATTTT
D: NA; V: TRBV6-5; size: NA; J: TRBJ2-2; CDR3: CASRRAGNTGELFF; DNA: TGTGCCAGCAGACGCGCAGGAAACACCGGGGAGCTGTTTTTT
D: TRBD2; V: TRBV7-2; size: NA; J: TRBJ2-7; CDR3: CASSPGLAGPYEQYF; DNA: TGTGCCAGCAGCCCCGGACTAGCGGGGCCCTACGAGCAGTACTTC
D: NA; V: TRBV6-1; size: NA; J: TRBJ1-3; CDR3: CASSEGGVGGNTIYF; DNA: TGTGCCAGCAGTGAGGGAGGGGTAGGTGGAAACACCATATATTTT
D: NA; V: TRBV7-9; size: NA; J: TRBJ1-4; CDR3: CASSLVQGRGNEKLFF; DNA: TGTGCCAGCAGCTTAGTACAGGGCCGGGGTAATGAAAAACTGTTTTTT
D: NA; V: TRBV11-2; size: once; J: TRBJ2-5; CDR3: CATSRGGSGETQYF; DNA: TGTGCCACTTCTAGGGGGGGGTCGGGAGAGACCCAGTACTTC
D: TRBD2; V: TRBV4-1; size: NA; J: TRBJ2-7; CDR3: CASSQAPSTSGLTYEQYF; DNA: TGCGCCAGCAGCCAAGCCCCAAGCACTAGCGGACTAACCTACGAGCAGTACTTC
D: TRBD1; V: TRBV2; size: few; J: TRBJ2-7; CDR3: CASSKTGLDEQYF; DNA: TGTGCCAGCAGTAAGACAGGGCTCGACGAGCAGTACTTC
D: TRBD1; V: TRBV7-2; size: once; J: TRBJ1-2; CDR3: CASSLDRPRDYGYTF; DNA: TGTGCCAGCAGCCTGGACAGGCCGAGGGACTATGGCTACACCTTC
D: NA; V: TRBV7-9; size: NA; J: TRBJ2-7; CDR3: CASSLGSGEQYF; DNA: TGTGCCAGCAGCTTAGGGTCGGGGGAGCAGTACTTC
D: NA; V: TRBV4-2; size: NA; J: TRBJ2-2; CDR3: CASSKTEVGELFF; DNA: TGTGCCAGCTCAAAGACTGAGGTGGGGGAGCTGTTTTTT
D: TRBD1; V: TRBV6-5; size: NA; J: TRBJ2-7; CDR3: CASHSTHRGPYEQYF; DNA: TGTGCCAGCCATTCGACCCACAGGGGGCCCTACGAGCAGTACTTC
D: NA; V: TRBV20-1; size: few; J: TRBJ1-3; CDR3: CSASPRTVSSGNTIYF; DNA: TGCAGTGCTAGTCCGCGGACAGTGTCCTCTGGAAACACCATATATTTT
D: TRBD1; V: TRBV5-4; size: few; J: TRBJ1-1; CDR3: CASSLGTGGRRAFF; DNA: TGTGCCAGCAGCCTGGGGACAGGGGGTCGCAGAGCTTTCTTT
D: NA; V: TRBV18; size: NA; J: TRBJ2-7; CDR3: CASSLQTAAYEQYF; DNA: TGTGCCAGCTCACTGCAGACTGCAGCCTACGAGCAGTACTTC
D: NA; V: TRBV24-1; size: few; J: TRBJ2-1; CDR3: CATSASASPDEQFF; DNA: TGTGCCACCAGTGCTAGCGCCTCCCCCGATGAGCAGTTCTTC
D: NA; V: TRBV19; size: few; J: TRBJ1-2; CDR3: CASSIDNAAPLYGYTF; DNA: TGTGCCAGTAGTATAGATAACGCGGCACCCCTCTATGGCTACACCTTC
D: NA; V: TRBV30; size: NA; J: TRBJ1-6; CDR3: CAWSVLSPLHF; DNA: TGTGCCTGGAGTGTACTCTCACCCCTCCACTTT
D: TRBD1; V: TRBV7-2; size: NA; J: TRBJ1-1; CDR3: CASSFFGQAYLLNTEAFF; DNA: TGTGCCAGCAGCTTTTTCGGACAGGCCTACCTTTTGAACACTGAAGCTTTCTTT
D: NA; V: TRBV25-1; size: few; J: TRBJ1-2; CDR3: CASSEFGRGQRGYTF; DNA: TGTGCCAGCAGTGAATTTGGCAGGGGCCAGCGTGGCTACACCTTC
D: NA; V: TRBV7-9; size: NA; J: TRBJ2-7; CDR3: CASSLPGPYEQYF; DNA: TGTGCCAGCAGCCTCCCGGGTCCCTACGAGCAGTACTTC
D: NA; V: TRBV5-1; size: once; J: TRBJ2-4; CDR3: CASSWAPGAGNIQYF; DNA: TGCGCCAGCAGCTGGGCACCAGGGGCGGGAAACATTCAGTACTTC
D: NA; V: TRBV15; size: once; J: TRBJ1-2; CDR3: CATSRDEAGGYTF; DNA: TGTGCCACCAGCAGAGATGAAGCTGGTGGCTACACCTTC
D: TRBD1; V: TRBV9; size: few; J: TRBJ1-6; CDR3: CASSLSGTAAHSPLHF; DNA: TGTGCCAGCAGCCTATCTGGGACAGCAGCCCATTCACCCCTCCACTTT
D: TRBD1; V: TRBV14; size: once; J: TRBJ1-4; CDR3: CASSHSQGVDEKLFF; DNA: TGTGCCAGCAGCCACAGTCAGGGGGTCGACGAAAAACTGTTTTTT
D: TRBD1; V: TRBV6-6; size: few; J: TRBJ1-5; CDR3: CASRGDRETQPQHF; DNA: TGTGCCAGCAGGGGCGACAGGGAGACGCAGCCCCAGCATTTT
D: NA; V: TRBV7-2; size: NA; J: TRBJ1-1; CDR3: CASSPRMAGAYTEAFF; DNA: TGTGCCAGCAGCCCCCGTATGGCAGGGGCCTACACTGAAGCTTTCTTT
D: NA; V: TRBV19; size: NA; J: TRBJ2-7; CDR3: CASSTGRNEQYF; DNA: TGTGCCAGTAGTACCGGGAGAAACGAGCAGTACTTC
D: NA; V: TRBV7-9; size: NA; J: TRBJ1-1; CDR3: CASSTTENTEAFF; DNA: TGTGCCAGCAGCACGACAGAGAACACTGAAGCTTTCTTT
D: NA; V: TRBV11-2; size: once; J: TRBJ1-6; CDR3: CASSLAGGGAYRNSPLHF; DNA: TGTGCCAGCAGCTTAGCGGGTGGCGGGGCCTATCGTAATTCACCCCTCCACTTT
D: NA; V: TRBV27; size: NA; J: TRBJ1-5; CDR3: CASSLLAATGKVQPQHF; DNA: TGTGCCAGCAGTTTATTGGCAGCGACGGGGAAAGTTCAGCCCCAGCATTTT
D: NA; V: TRBV27; size: once; J: TRBJ2-7; CDR3: CASSPVLFSHEQYF; DNA: TGTGCCAGCAGTCCCGTCCTGTTTTCCCACGAGCAGTACTTC
D: TRBD2; V: TRBV4-3; size: NA; J: TRBJ2-3; CDR3: CASSQDLRGGYTQYF; DNA: TGCGCCAGCAGCCAAGATCTTCGGGGGGGATATACGCAGTATTTT
D: NA; V: TRBV7-2; size: NA; J: TRBJ1-1; CDR3: CASSLDSWNTEAFF; DNA: TGTGCCAGCAGCTTAGACAGTTGGAACACTGAAGCTTTCTTT
D: NA; V: TRBV20-1; size: NA; J: TRBJ2-1; CDR3: CSASGGASYNEQFF; DNA: TGCAGTGCCAGTGGGGGAGCGTCCTACAATGAGCAGTTCTTC
D: NA; V: TRBV28; size: few; J: TRBJ2-7; CDR3: CASSYSPYEQYF; DNA: TGTGCCAGCAGTTACAGTCCCTACGAGCAGTACTTC
D: NA; V: TRBV7-2; size: NA; J: TRBJ1-2; CDR3: CASSLPGDRYGYTF; DNA: TGTGCCAGCAGCTTGCCAGGGGACCGCTATGGCTACACCTTC
D: TRBD1; V: TRBV5-1; size: NA; J: TRBJ2-7; CDR3: CASSPQGSADEQYF; DNA: TGCGCCAGCAGCCCACAGGGGTCGGCGGACGAGCAGTACTTC
D: TRBD1; V: TRBV9; size: once; J: TRBJ1-4; CDR3: CASSPTGQGYEKLFF; DNA: TGTGCCAGCAGCCCCACGGGACAGGGTTATGAAAAACTGTTTTTT
D: NA; V: TRBV28; size: NA; J: TRBJ2-7; CDR3: CASSLGLSFGQYF; DNA: TGTGCCAGCAGTTTAGGGCTGAGCTTCGGGCAGTACTTC